Sequencing of this T cell receptor beta chain was carried out in a study of cytomegalovirus exposure and HLA in healthy donors. Study context: Of 300 to 500 genotyped donors, 80% to 85% grouped in the Caucasian-associated ancestry cluster.

It was with 60 Vbeta and 13 Jbeta primers that the PCR ran. TCRdb keeps only in-frame clones here, not all; method: immunoSEQ multiplex PCR. This listing includes tens of thousands of clones. Study-level results: V- and J-gene trimming in TCR beta was tied to a missense DCLRE1C variant by an analysis performed later. In a later analysis, parvovirus B19, influenza, CMV and Epstein-Barr virus appeared linked to several top co-occurrence clusters.

The germline V gene encodes CDR1 SGHTA and CDR2 FQGNSA. CDR3 length: 16 amino acids. Trimming took 7 bases from V and 7 from J; bases not matched to a gene: 14. As for this clone: Its antigen is still unknown.

This sequence originates from a woman aged 25-40 years in good health and CMV-seronegative. This sequence joins TRBV7-2 and TRBJ2-2; 8 bases are shared with TRBD1. The sample consisted of PBMCs. DNA for the CDR3: TGTGCCAGCAACTCATATCCGGGGACAGGACTCGGGGAGCTGTTTTTT. This translates into CASNSYPGTGLGELFF.